The 5 T cell receptor beta chains below come from one sample, sequenced in a study of shared T cell receptors in the human thymus. Repertoires were generated with immunoSEQ multiplex PCR, while TCRdb's copy carries only in-frame clones and drops some. The sample has about 380,000 clones; approximately 95% are singletons. Input material: thymocytes. The origin of the receptors is a human donor.

V and J are TRBV18 and TRBJ2-3; TRBD1 or TRBD2 may be the D gene (7 bases each). Per the germline V gene, CDR1 is KGHSH and CDR2 is LQKENI. Trimming stripped 3 bases from V and 0 bases from J, with 19 bases between. This CDR3 is built from 18 residues. CDR3 amino acids: CASSPDREGSYSTDTQYF. CDR3 nucleotides: TGTGCCAGCTCACCCGACAGGGAGGGGTCTTATAGCACAGATACGCAGTATTTT.

The chain carries TRBV25-1 and TRBJ2-3; TRBD2 might be the D (5 bases). The germline gives CDR1 MGHDK, CDR2 SYGVNS. Trimming shortened V by 4 bases and J by 1 base, and 12 bases separated the two germline ends. CDR3 size: 15 residues. The CDR3 spells CASSGGEICTDTQYF. The DNA of the CDR3 is TGTGCCAGCAGTGGTGGGGAGATTTGCACAGATACGCAGTATTTT.

The chain combines TRBV4-1 with TRBJ1-2; D not certain. The CDR3 totals 14 residues. Germline V gene lookup returns CDR1 MGHRA and CDR2 YSYEKL. V was cut by 4 bases and J by 4 bases, with 13 bases left in between. The CDR3 DNA sequence: TGCGCCAGCAGCCCATCGGCGGGGTCCTATGGCTACACCTTC. This codes for CASSPSAGSYGYTF.

The chain employs TRBV9 and TRBJ1-2; TRBD1 matches 10 bases. The junction had 10 bases not matched to a gene; V was cut back by 0 bases and J by 2 bases. The CDR3 is 18 residues long. Germline-derived CDR1 and CDR2 are SGDLS and YYNGEE. DNA for the CDR3: TGTGCCAGCAGCGTAGATGAGACAGGGGGCGTAAGGAACTATGGCTACACCTTC. This gives the protein CASSVDETGGVRNYGYTF. The variable domain in full, with the rest retrieved from reference TRBV9 and TRBJ1-2, is DSGVTQTPKHLITATGQRVTLRCSPRSGDLSVYWYQQSLDQGLQFLIQYYNGEERAKGNILERFSAQQFPDLHSELNLSSLELGDSALYFCASSVDETGGVRNYGYTFGSGTRLTVV.

The chain is built from TRBV5-1 and TRBJ2-7; 10 positions agree with TRBD2. Trimming removed 1 base from V and 5 bases from J; junction bases left unmatched: 3. The germline CDR1 and CDR2 sequences are SGHRS and YFSETQ. The CDR3 sequence is 14 residues long. Here the CDR3 reads CASSLSLAGDEQYF. The CDR3 DNA reads as TGCGCCAGCAGCTTGTCTCTAGCGGGAGACGAGCAGTACTTC. The variable domain in full, completed from reference TRBV5-1 and TRBJ2-7, reads KAGVTQTPRYLIKTRGQQVTLSCSPISGHRSVSWYQQTPGQGLQFLFEYFSETQRNKGNFPGRFSGRQFSNSRSEMNVSTLELGDSALYLCASSLSLAGDEQYFGPGTRLTVT.